This is a list of T cell receptor beta chains from one sample in a study of CD8 T cells in Susac syndrome. TCRdb called the immunoSEQ multiplex PCR reads again in MiXCR, with one record for every CDR3 protein. The sample includes 100,000 to 150,000 distinct CDR3 sequences, around 94% of them seen just once. The material sequenced was CD4+ T cells from PBMCs. The receptors were gathered from a human donor in good health. Each CDR3 is given without its conserved first and last residue.

V gene	J gene	CDR3 protein
TRBV7-9	TRBJ2-1	ASTEGAVGYNEQF
TRBV7-9	TRBJ2-7	ASSRGLRGEQY
TRBV11-2	TRBJ2-7	ASSPLAGEQY
TRBV4-1	TRBJ2-1	ASSQGGGGYNEQF
TRBV12-3/TRBV12-4	TRBJ2-2	ASSLGSRGAGELF
TRBV30	TRBJ2-2	AWSAGPIPGELF
TRBV12-3/TRBV12-4	TRBJ2-3	ASSLWASGRRSTDTQY
TRBV7-9	TRBJ2-1	ASSPLAGSRNNEQF
TRBV30	TRBJ2-3	AWMPGEGTQY
TRBV5-4	TRBJ2-7	ASSLAGGPAYEQY
TRBV30	TRBJ2-5	AWSVTRTSGRSRQETQY
TRBV5-6	TRBJ2-7	ASSGAYEQY
TRBV29-1	TRBJ2-3	SVEGSRLDTQY
TRBV7-8	TRBJ2-5	ASSPMETQY
TRBV6-2/TRBV6-3	TRBJ2-1	ATSDASSYNEQF
TRBV25-1	TRBJ1-1	ASSEYRAQGGGVAF
TRBV3-1	TRBJ1-5	ASSQGQGAQPQH
TRBV14	TRBJ2-7	ASSLGQASYEQY
TRBV7-9	TRBJ2-2	ASSPIVDTGELF
TRBV7-2	TRBJ1-2	ASSLGAGNGYT
TRBV19	TRBJ1-2	ASSLTGYGYT
TRBV13	TRBJ2-1	ASGAGTGFPNEQF
TRBV29-1	TRBJ1-4	SAIVDRSEKLF